This entry describes one T cell receptor (beta chain). In the authors' methods: The assay estimated nucleated cells by amplifying reference gene primers. The repertoire was sequenced with immunoSEQ multiplex PCR; TCRdb's copy has only in-frame clones and lacks some. V, J and clone size reflect that table, while D and trimming were determined from the DNA. The sample holds almost 400,000 clones, around 87% seen once. Ages ranged from about 18 to 89 years, with residence in about 24 US areas. These data belong to a study of blood T cell repertoires in COVID-19. Turning to the study itself: COVID-19 samples, acute and convalescent, were from the United States, Italy and Spain. PBMCs, B-cell-depleted T cells, or T cells were the source of the cDNA or gDNA that made up the material.

The germline CDR1 and CDR2 sequences are MNHEY and SVGAGI. CDR3 length: 13 amino acids. Trimming cost V 6 bases and J 2 bases, with 10 bases left between them. This rearrangement joins TRBV6-5 to TRBJ1-2; the D gene is possibly TRBD1 (6 bases). This sequence was found in a woman in her thirties with acute COVID-19. Sequenced: PBMCs or T cells enriched from blood (not recorded which). CDR3 protein: CASRQGLNYGYTF. The CDR3 DNA reads TGTGCCAGCAGACAGGGACTAAACTATGGCTACACCTTC.